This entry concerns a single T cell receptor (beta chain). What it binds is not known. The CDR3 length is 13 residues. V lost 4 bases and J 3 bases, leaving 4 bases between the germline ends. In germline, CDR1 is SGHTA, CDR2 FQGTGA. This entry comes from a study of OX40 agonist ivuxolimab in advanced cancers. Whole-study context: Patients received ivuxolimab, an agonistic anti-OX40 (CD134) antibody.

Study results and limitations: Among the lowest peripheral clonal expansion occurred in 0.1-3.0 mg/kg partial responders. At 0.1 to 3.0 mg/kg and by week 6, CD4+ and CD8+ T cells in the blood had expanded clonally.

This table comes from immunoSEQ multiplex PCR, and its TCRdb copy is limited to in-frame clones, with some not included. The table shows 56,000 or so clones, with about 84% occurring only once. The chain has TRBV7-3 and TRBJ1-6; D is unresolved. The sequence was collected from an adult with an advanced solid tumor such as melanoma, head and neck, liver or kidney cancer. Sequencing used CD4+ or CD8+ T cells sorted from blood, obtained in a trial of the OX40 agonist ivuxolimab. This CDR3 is CASSSDYNSPLHF. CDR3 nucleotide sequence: TGTGCCAGCAGCTCAGACTATAATTCACCCCTCCACTTT. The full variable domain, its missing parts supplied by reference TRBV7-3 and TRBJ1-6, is GAGVSQTPSNKVTEKGKYVELRCDPISGHTALYWYRQSLGQGPEFLIYFQGTGAADDSGLPNDRFFAVRPEGSVSTLKIQRTERGDSAVYLCASSSDYNSPLHFGNGTRLTVT.